A selection of T cell receptor beta chains follows, all from one sample in a study of beta chain features in type 1 diabetes. Only in-frame clones appear in the TCRdb table, and some are missing; sequencing was by immunoSEQ multiplex PCR. The sample holds roughly 300,000 clones, roughly 8% seen once. Input material: central memory CD4+ T cells from blood. The receptors here all came from a woman aged 18-29 years in good health. Each CDR3 is given without its conserved first and last residue. Size is stated for part of the rows, as once, few or many counts, or as a class when the clone is expanded.

size,V,J,CDR3
.,TRBV5-6,TRBJ2-2,ASSLTRAGELF
few,TRBV9,TRBJ2-3,ASSGSRHNTDTQY
few,TRBV28,TRBJ2-7,ASSLWGQGSNEQY
.,TRBV29-1,TRBJ1-1,SVALTGGNTEAF
few,TRBV7-2,TRBJ2-2,ASSLDRGTGELF
many,TRBV2,TRBJ2-4,ASSGQGSENIQY
few,TRBV2,TRBJ2-7,ASTDRVYEQY
few,TRBV11-1,TRBJ2-1,ASSLGFALASYNEQF
many,TRBV25-1,TRBJ1-4,ASSESATNEKLF
.,TRBV7-2,TRBJ2-5,ASSLREGETQY
.,TRBV7-6,TRBJ2-6,ASSSGFAVGANVLT
many,TRBV10-3,TRBJ2-1,ATGGLANNEQF
many,TRBV7-9,TRBJ2-1,ASSLGDRRHNEQF
.,TRBV18,TRBJ2-1,ASSPRGSGRGTDEQF
.,TRBV28,TRBJ2-7,ASSPSGTVNEQY
few,TRBV7-2,TRBJ2-1,ASSLDRYNEQF
few,TRBV25-1,TRBJ2-1,ASSERPDSHNEQF
.,TRBV19,TRBJ2-1,ASRDSLAGVIYNEQF
.,TRBV2,TRBJ2-3,ASVGGGPWDTQY
.,TRBV28,TRBJ1-2,ASSSPGRDYGYT
many,TRBV15,TRBJ2-3,ATSPPRRTDTQY
few,TRBV28,TRBJ1-2,ASSAGPVGYT
.,TRBV11-2,TRBJ2-5,ASSFSETQY
few,TRBV29-1,TRBJ2-3,SYAGLASSTDTQY
many,TRBV7-2,TRBJ2-1,ASSFRQSSYNEQF
few,TRBV18,TRBJ2-7,ASSPPGLAEYEQY
few,TRBV4-1,TRBJ1-4,ASSQELRVATNEKLF
few,TRBV15,TRBJ1-1,ATSRNDRNTEAF
.,TRBV2,TRBJ2-2,ASSVGPGTGELF
.,TRBV9,TRBJ2-3,ASSVDPGHTDTQY
.,TRBV4-1,TRBJ2-2,ASSQVAGWSGELF
.,TRBV5-1,TRBJ2-5,ASSLHRGAEETQY
few,TRBV15,TRBJ2-3,ATSRDKGGTDTQY